This passage covers 5 T cell receptor beta chains from one sample sequenced in a study of T cell repertoires in cytomegalovirus infection. TCRdb processed the reads anew with MiXCR; each CDR3 protein has one entry. The table lists 310,000 or so distinct CDR3 sequences, about a quarter of them singletons. Sequences were obtained from PBMCs. All receptors derive from a human donor in good health (CMV status not recorded). Some clones in this sample may be carry-over from other donors' samples.

This clonotype showed up many times. J is TRBJ1-1 and V is TRBV7-2, with D unresolved. Trimming took off 3 bases at V and 10 bases at J, with 9 bases between the two ends. Germline-derived CDR1 and CDR2 are SGHTA and FQGNSA. The CDR3 extends over 11 amino acids. The CDR3 is CASSLGFVAFF. The CDR3 DNA sequence: TGTGCCAGCAGCTTGGGGTTTGTAGCTTTCTTT.

This rearrangement joins TRBV10-2 to TRBJ2-3, with D unresolved. CDR3 size: 13 residues. Germline assignment: CDR1 WSHSY and CDR2 SAAADI. Trimming cost V 8 bases and J 2 bases, with 11 bases left between them. CDR3 in DNA: TGCGCCAGCTCCGAGGTGGCCACAGATACGCAGTATTTT. Its protein product is CASSEVATDTQYF.

The V and J genes are TRBV6-6 and TRBJ2-5; tentative D call: TRBD2 (6 bases). Germline assignment: CDR1 MNHNY and CDR2 SVGAGI (reference sequence). The CDR3 is 11 residues long. This chain's CDR3 is CAAGFQETQYF. The CDR3 DNA is TGTGCTGCGGGGTTCCAAGAGACCCAGTACTTC.

This clonotype was seen only a few times. The V gene is TRBV6-2 or TRBV6-3, the J gene TRBJ1-3, with D maybe TRBD1 (5 bases). This CDR3 contains 16 residues. Between the trimmed V and J ends, which lost 6 bases and 0 bases, there was a span of 15 bases. Per the germline V gene, CDR1 is MNHEY and CDR2 is SVGEGT. For the CDR3, the DNA is TGTGCCAGCAGCCCCGACAGAAGTTTCTCTGGAAACACCATATATTTT. Residues: CASSPDRSFSGNTIYF.

The chain uses TRBV7-2 and TRBJ2-5; D is ambiguous. Trimming cost V 6 bases and J 4 bases, with 12 bases left between them. The germline gives CDR1 SGHTA, CDR2 FQGNSA. The CDR3 is made up of 13 amino acids. The CDR3 sequence: CASRKAVGETQYF. The CDR3 nucleotides read TGTGCCAGCAGAAAAGCAGTGGGAGAGACCCAGTACTTC.